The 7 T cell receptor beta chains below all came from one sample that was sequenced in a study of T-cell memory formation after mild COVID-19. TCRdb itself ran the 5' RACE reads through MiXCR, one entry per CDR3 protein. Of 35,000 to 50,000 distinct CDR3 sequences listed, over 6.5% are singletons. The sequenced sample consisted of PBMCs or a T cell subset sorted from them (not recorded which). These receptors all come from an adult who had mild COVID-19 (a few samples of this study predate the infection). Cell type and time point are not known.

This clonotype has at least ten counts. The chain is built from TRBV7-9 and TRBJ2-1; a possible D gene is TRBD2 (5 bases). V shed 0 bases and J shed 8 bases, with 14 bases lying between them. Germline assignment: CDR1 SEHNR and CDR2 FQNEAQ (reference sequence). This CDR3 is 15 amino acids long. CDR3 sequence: CASSLALRGNHEQFF. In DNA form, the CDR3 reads TGTGCCAGCAGCTTAGCACTCCGAGGGAACCATGAGCAGTTCTTC.

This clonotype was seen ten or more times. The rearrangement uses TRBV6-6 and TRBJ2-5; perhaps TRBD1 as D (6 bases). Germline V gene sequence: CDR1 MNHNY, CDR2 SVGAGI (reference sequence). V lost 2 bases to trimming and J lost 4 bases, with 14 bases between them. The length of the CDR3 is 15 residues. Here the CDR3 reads CASSYLRGNRETQYF. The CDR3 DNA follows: TGTGCCAGCAGTTACCTCAGGGGAAACAGAGAGACCCAGTACTTC.

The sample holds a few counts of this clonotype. Here the CDR3 reads CSAGGGSRGYTF. In nucleotides, the CDR3 is TGCAGCGCCGGCGGCGGGTCCCGTGGCTACACCTTC. This chain joins TRBV29-1 and TRBJ1-2; D gene ambiguous. Trimming removed 7 bases at V and 7 bases at J, with 16 bases between. There are 12 residues in the CDR3. Germline-derived CDR1 and CDR2 are SQVTM and ANQGSEA.

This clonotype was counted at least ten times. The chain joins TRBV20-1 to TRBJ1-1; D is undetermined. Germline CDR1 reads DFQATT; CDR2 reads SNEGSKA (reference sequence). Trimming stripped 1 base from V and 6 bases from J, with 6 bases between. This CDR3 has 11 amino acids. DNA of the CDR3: TGCAGTGCTAGAGTGGGTTCTGAAGCTTTCTTT. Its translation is CSARVGSEAFF.

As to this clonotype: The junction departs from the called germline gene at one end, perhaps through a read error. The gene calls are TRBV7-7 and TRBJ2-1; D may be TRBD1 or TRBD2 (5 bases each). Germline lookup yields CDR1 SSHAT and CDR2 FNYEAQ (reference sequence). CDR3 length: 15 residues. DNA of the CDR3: TGTGCTAGCAGCTTAGGGTGGGGGTCCTACAATGAGCAGTTCTTC. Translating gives CASSLGWGSYNEQFF.

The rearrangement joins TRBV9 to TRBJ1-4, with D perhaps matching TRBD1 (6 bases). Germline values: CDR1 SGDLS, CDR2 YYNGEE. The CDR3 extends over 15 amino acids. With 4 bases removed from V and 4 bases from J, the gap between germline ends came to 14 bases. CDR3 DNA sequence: TGTGCCAGCAGCCCAGCAGGGGCCAGTAATGAAAAACTGTTTTTT. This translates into CASSPAGASNEKLFF.

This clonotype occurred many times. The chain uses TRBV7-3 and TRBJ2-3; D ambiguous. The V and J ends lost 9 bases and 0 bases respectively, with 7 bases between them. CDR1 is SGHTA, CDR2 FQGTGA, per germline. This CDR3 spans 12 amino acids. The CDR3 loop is CARMTSTDTQYF. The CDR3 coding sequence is TGTGCCAGGATGACTAGCACAGATACGCAGTATTTT. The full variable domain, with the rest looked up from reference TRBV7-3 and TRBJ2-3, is GAGVSQTPSNKVTEKGKYVELRCDPISGHTALYWYRQSLGQGPEFLIYFQGTGAADDSGLPNDRFFAVRPEGSVSTLKIQRTERGDSAVYLCARMTSTDTQYFGPGTRLTVL.